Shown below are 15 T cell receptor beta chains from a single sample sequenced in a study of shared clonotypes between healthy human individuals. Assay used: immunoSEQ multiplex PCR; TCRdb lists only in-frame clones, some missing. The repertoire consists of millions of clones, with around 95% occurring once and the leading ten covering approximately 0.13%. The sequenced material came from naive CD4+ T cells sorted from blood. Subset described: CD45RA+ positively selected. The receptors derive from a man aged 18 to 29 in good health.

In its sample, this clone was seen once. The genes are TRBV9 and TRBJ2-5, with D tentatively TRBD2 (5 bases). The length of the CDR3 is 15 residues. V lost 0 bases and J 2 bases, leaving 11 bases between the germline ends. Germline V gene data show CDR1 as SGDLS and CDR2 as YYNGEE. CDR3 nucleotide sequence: TGTGCCAGCAGCGTAGGGGCTAGCCGACAAGAGACCCAGTACTTC. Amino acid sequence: CASSVGASRQETQYF.

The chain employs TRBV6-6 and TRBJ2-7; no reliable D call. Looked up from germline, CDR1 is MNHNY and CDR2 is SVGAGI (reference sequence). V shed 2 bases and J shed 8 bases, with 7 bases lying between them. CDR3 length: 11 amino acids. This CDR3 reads CASSYEAKQYF. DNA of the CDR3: TGTGCCAGCAGTTACGAGGCAAAGCAGTACTTC.

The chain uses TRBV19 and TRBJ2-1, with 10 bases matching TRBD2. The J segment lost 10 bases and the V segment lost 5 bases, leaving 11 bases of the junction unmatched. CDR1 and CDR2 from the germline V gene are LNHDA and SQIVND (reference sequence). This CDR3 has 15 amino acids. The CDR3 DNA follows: TGTGCCAGTAGTGAGACAGCGGGAGGGTCATGGGAGCAGTTCTTC. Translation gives CASSETAGGSWEQFF.

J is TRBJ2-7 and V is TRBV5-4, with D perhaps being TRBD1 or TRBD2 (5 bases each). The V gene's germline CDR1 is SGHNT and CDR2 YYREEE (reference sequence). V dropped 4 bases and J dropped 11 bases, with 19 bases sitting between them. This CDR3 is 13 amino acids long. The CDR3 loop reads CASSEKVGETEYF. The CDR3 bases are TGTGCCAGCAGCGAGAAGGTGGGGGAGACGGAGTACTTC.

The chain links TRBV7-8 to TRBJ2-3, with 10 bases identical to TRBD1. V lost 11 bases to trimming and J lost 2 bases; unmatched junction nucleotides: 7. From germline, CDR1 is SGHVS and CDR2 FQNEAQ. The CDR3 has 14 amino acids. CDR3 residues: CAVFGTGDTDTQYF. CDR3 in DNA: TGTGCCGTGTTCGGGACAGGGGACACAGATACGCAGTATTTT.

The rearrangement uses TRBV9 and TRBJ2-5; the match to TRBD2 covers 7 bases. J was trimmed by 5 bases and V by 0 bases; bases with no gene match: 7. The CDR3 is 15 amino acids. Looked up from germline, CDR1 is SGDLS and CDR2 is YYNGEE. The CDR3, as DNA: TGTGCCAGCAGCGTAGGTCTAGCGGACGGGGAGACCCAGTACTTC. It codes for CASSVGLADGETQYF. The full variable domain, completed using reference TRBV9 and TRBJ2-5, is DSGVTQTPKHLITATGQRVTLRCSPRSGDLSVYWYQQSLDQGLQFLIQYYNGEERAKGNILERFSAQQFPDLHSELNLSSLELGDSALYFCASSVGLADGETQYFGPGTRLLVL.

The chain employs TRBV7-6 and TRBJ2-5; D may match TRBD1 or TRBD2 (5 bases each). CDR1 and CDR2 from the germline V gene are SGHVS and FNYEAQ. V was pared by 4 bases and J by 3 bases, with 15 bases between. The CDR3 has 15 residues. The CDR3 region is CASSSWDRVKETQYF. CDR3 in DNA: TGTGCCAGCAGCTCCTGGGACCGGGTCAAAGAGACCCAGTACTTC.

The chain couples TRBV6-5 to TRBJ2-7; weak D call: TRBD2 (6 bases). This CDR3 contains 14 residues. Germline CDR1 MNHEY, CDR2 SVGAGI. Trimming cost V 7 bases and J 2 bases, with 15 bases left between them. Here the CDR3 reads CASTAPGGAYEQYF. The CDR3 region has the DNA TGTGCCAGCACAGCCCCCGGGGGAGCCTACGAGCAGTACTTC.

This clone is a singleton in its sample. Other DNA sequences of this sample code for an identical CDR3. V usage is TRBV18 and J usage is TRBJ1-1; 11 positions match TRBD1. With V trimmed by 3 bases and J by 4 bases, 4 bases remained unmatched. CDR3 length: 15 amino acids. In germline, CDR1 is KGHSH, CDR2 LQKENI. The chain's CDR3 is CASSPPGTGGTEAFF. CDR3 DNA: TGTGCCAGCTCACCGCCCGGGACAGGGGGCACTGAAGCTTTCTTT.

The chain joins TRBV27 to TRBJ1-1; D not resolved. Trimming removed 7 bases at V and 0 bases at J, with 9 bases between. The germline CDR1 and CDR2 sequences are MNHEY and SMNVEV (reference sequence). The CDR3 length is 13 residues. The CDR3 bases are TGTGCCAGCACTCGGTCCCTGAACACTGAAGCTTTCTTT. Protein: CASTRSLNTEAFF.

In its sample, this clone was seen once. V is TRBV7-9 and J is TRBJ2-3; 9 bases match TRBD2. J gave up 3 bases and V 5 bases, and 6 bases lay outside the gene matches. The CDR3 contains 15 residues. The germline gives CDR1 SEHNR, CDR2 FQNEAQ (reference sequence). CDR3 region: CASSPPGLATDTQYF. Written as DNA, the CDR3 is TGTGCCAGCAGCCCACCGGGACTAGCTACAGATACGCAGTATTTT.

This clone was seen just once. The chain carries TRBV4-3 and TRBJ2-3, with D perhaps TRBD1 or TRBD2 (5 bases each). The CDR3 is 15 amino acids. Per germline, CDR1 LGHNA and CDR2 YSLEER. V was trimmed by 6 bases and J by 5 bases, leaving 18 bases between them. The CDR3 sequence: CASRLGAAQGDTQYF. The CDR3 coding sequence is TGCGCCAGCAGGCTGGGAGCGGCCCAGGGAGATACGCAGTATTTT.

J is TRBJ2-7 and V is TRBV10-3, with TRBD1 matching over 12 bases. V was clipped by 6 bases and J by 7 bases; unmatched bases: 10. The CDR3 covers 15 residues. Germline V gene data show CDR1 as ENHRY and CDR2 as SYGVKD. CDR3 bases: TGTGCCATCAGGGGCCAGGGACAGGGGGCTAAAGAGCAGTACTTC. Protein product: CAIRGQGQGAKEQYF.

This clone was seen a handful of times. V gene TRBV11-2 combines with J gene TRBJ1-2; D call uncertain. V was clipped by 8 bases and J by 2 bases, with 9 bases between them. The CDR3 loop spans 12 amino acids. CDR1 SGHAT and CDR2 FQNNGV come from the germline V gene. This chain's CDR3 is CASQVINYGYTF. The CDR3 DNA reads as TGTGCCAGCCAGGTTATAAACTATGGCTACACCTTC.

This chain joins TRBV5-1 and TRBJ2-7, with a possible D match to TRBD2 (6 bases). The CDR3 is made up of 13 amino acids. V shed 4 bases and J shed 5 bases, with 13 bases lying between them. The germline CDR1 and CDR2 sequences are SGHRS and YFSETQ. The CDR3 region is CASSRGSTHEQYF. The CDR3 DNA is TGCGCCAGCAGCCGGGGGTCGACCCACGAGCAGTACTTC.